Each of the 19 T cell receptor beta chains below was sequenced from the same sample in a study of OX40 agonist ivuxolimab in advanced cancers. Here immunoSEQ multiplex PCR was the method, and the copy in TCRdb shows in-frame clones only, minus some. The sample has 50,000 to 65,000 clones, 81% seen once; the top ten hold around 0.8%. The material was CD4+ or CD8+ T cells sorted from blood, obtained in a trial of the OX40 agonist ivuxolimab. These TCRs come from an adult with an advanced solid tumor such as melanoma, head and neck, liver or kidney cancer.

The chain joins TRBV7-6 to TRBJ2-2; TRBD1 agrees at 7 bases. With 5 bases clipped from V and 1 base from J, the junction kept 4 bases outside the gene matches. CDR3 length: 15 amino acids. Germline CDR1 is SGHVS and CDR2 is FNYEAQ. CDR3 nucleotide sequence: TGTGCCAGCAGCAGAAGGACAGGGAACACCGGGGAGCTGTTTTTT. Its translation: CASSRRTGNTGELFF.

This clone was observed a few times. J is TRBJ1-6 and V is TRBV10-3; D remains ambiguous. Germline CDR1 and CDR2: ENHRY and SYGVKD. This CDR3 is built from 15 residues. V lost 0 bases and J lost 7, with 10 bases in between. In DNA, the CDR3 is TGTGCCATCAGTGAGTCAATGGTCCTAAATTCACCCCTCCACTTT. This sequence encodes CAISESMVLNSPLHF.

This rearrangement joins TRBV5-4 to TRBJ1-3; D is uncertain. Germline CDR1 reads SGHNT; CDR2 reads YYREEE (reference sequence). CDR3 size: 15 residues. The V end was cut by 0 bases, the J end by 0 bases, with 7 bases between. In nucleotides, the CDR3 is TGTGCCAGCAGCTTGGACTTAAGCTCTGGAAACACCATATATTTT. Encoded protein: CASSLDLSSGNTIYF.

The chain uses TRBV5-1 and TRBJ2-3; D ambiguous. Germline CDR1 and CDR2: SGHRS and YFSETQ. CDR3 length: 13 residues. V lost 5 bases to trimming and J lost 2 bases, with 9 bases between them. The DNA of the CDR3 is TGCGCCAGCAGTTATACCCCCACAGATACGCAGTATTTT. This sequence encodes CASSYTPTDTQYF.

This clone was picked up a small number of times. DNA for the CDR3: TGCGCCAGCAGCTTGAGAGGCGGATTGACCTACAATGAGCAGTTCTTC. It yields the protein CASSLRGGLTYNEQFF. The chain carries TRBV5-1 and TRBJ2-1; unclear D gene. The V end was cut by 1 base, the J end by 2 bases, with 13 bases between. There are 16 residues in the CDR3. Looked up from germline, CDR1 is SGHRS and CDR2 is YFSETQ.

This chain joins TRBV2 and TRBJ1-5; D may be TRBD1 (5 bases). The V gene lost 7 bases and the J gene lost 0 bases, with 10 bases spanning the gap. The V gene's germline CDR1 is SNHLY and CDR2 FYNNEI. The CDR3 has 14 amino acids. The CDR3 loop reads CASTSGVSNQPQHF. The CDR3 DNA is TGTGCCAGCACATCGGGGGTTAGCAATCAGCCCCAGCATTTT.

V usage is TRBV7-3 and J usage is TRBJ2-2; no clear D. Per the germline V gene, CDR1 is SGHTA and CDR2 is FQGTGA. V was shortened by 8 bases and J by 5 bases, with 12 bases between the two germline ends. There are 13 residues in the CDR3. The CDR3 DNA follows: TGTGCCAGCCGCGCCCTAGTTACCGGGGAGCTGTTTTTT. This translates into CASRALVTGELFF.

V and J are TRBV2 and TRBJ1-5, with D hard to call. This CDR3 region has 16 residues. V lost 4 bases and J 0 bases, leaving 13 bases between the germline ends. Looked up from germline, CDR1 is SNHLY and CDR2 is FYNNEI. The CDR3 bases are TGTGCCAGCAGTGGGGCAGCCTTACATAGCAATCAGCCCCAGCATTTT. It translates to CASSGAALHSNQPQHF.

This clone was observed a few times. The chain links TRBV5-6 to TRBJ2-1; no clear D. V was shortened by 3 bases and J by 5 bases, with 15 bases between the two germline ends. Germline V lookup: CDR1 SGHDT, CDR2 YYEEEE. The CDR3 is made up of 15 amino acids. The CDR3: CASSWGSGVNNEQFF. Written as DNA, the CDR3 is TGTGCCAGCAGCTGGGGAAGTGGGGTCAACAATGAGCAGTTCTTC.

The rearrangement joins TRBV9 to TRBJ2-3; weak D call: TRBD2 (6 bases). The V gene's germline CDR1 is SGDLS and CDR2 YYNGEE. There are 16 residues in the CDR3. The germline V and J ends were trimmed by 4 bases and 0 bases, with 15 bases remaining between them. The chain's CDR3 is CASSSRPGVSTDTQYF. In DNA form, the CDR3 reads TGTGCCAGCAGCTCCCGCCCGGGGGTTAGCACAGATACGCAGTATTTT.

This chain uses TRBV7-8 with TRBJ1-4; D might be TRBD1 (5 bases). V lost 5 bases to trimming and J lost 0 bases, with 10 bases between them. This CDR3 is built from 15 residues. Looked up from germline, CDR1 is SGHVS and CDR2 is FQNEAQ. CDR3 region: CASSNRGPTNEKLFF. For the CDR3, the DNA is TGTGCCAGCAGCAATCGGGGACCAACTAATGAAAAACTGTTTTTT.

CDR3 nucleotides: TGTGCCAGCACCGGGGATTACTACGAGCAGTACTTC. Translated, it gives CASTGDYYEQYF. The chain recombines TRBV6-5 with TRBJ2-7; D is perhaps TRBD2 (5 bases). This CDR3 has 12 residues. The germline V gene has CDR1 MNHEY and CDR2 SVGAGI. V gave up 7 bases and J gave up 3 bases, with 10 bases separating them.

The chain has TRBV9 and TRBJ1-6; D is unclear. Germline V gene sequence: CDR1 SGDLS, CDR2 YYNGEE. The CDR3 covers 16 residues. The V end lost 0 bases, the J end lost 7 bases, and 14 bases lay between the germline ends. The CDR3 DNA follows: TGTGCCAGCAGCGTAGGAGCCGGGAACCCCAATTCACCCCTCCACTTT. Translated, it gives CASSVGAGNPNSPLHF.

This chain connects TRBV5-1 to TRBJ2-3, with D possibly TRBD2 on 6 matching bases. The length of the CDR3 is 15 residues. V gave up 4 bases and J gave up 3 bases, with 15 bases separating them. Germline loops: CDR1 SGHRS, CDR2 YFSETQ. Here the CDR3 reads CASSTDGGGTDTQYF. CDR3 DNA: TGCGCCAGCAGCACGGATGGGGGAGGAACAGATACGCAGTATTTT.

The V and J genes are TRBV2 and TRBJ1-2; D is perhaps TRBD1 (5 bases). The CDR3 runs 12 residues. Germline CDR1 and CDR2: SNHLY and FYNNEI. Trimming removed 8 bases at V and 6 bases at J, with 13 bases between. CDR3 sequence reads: CASGGDENGYTF. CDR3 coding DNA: TGTGCCAGCGGGGGGGACGAAAATGGCTACACCTTC.

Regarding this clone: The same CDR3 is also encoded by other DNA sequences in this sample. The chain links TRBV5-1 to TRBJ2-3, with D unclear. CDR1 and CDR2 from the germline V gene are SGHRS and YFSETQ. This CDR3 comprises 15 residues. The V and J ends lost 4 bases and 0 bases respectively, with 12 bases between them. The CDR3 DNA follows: TGCGCCAGCAGCCTGGAATCGGGTAGCACAGATACGCAGTATTTT. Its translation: CASSLESGSTDTQYF.

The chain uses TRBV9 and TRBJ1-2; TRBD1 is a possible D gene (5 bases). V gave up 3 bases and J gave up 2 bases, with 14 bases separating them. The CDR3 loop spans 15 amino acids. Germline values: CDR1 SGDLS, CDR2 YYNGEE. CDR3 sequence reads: CASSGDSGINYGYTF. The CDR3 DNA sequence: TGTGCCAGCAGCGGAGACTCAGGGATCAACTATGGCTACACCTTC.

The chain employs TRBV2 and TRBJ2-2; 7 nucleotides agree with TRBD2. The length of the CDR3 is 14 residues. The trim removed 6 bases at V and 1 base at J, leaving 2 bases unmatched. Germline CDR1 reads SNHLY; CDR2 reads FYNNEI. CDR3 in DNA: TGTGCCAGCAGCGGGGGGATGAACACCGGGGAGCTGTTTTTT. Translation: CASSGGMNTGELFF.

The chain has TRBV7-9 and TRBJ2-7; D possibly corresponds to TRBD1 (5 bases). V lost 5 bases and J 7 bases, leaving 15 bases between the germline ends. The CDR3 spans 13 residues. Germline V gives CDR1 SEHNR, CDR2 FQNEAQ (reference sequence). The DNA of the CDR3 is TGTGCCAGCAGCCCAGGGTGGGGCCGGGAGCAGTACTTC. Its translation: CASSPGWGREQYF.